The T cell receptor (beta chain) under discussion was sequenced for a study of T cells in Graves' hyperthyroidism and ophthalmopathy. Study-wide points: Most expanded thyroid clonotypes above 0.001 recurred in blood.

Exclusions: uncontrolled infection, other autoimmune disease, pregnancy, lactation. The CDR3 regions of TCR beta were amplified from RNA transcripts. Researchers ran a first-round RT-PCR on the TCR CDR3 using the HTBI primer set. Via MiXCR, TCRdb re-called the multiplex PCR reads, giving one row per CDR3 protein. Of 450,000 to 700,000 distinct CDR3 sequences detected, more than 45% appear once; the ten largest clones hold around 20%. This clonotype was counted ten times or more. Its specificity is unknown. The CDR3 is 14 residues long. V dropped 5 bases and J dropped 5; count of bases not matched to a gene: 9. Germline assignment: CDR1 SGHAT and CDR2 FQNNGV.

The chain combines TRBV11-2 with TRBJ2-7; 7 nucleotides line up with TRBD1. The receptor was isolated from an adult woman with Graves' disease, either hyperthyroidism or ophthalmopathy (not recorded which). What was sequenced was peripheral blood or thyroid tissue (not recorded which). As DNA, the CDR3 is TGTGCCAGCAGCCCCGGGACAGCCGGGAACGAGCAGTACTTC. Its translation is CASSPGTAGNEQYF.